These 30 T cell receptor beta chains were all obtained from the same sample, sequenced in a study of blood T cell repertoires in COVID-19. Libraries were prepared by immunoSEQ multiplex PCR; TCRdb keeps only in-frame clonotypes and omits some of them. The sample has some 120,000 clones, 60% to 80% seen once. The sequenced sample was peripheral blood. These receptors were obtained from a man in his 60s with acute or convalescent COVID-19.

This sequence joins TRBV10-3 and TRBJ1-5; 7 bases align to TRBD1. This CDR3 spans 16 amino acids. Germline V gene data show CDR1 as ENHRY and CDR2 as SYGVKD. The J segment lost 0 bases and the V segment lost 7 bases, leaving 9 bases of the junction unmatched. The CDR3 DNA reads as TGTGCCATCACAGACAGGGCCCCGTATAGCAATCAGCCCCAGCATTTT. Its translation is CAITDRAPYSNQPQHF.

This clone was counted between two and nine times. This chain joins TRBV3-1 (or the pseudogene TRBV3-2) and TRBJ1-1; no clear D. With 11 bases removed from V and 1 base from J, the gap between germline ends came to 17 bases. CDR3 size: 14 residues. Looked up from germline, CDR1 is LGHDT and CDR2 is YNNKEL (reference sequence). DNA for the CDR3: TGTGCCGCGGGGAGCGGCAGTACGAACACTGAAGCTTTCTTT. This sequence encodes CAAGSGSTNTEAFF.

This clone was counted only a few times. V usage is TRBV4-1 and J usage is TRBJ1-5; D unresolved. The CDR3 consists of 16 residues. CDR1 is MGHRA, CDR2 YSYEKL, per germline. The V gene lost 4 bases and the J gene lost 3 bases, with 16 bases spanning the gap. The CDR3 sequence: CASSPSGSGDNQPQHF. The CDR3 DNA is TGCGCCAGCAGCCCAAGTGGGTCGGGAGACAATCAGCCCCAGCATTTT.

The V call is TRBV21-1, the J call TRBJ1-5. TRBV21-1 is given as a pseudogene. This CDR3 is 12 amino acids long. The CDR3 nucleotides read TGTGCCAGCAGCATTCGCGATCAGCCCCAGCATTTT. Its protein product is CASSIRDQPQHF.

The chain uses TRBV4-1 and TRBJ2-7; possible D gene TRBD2, 5 bases. V was trimmed by 3 bases and J by 4 bases, leaving 13 bases between them. This CDR3 is built from 14 residues. Looked up from germline, CDR1 is MGHRA and CDR2 is YSYEKL. The CDR3 DNA reads as TGCGCCAGCAGCCACGGGGTAGGTTCGTACGAGCAGTACTTC. Its translation: CASSHGVGSYEQYF.

This clone was detected once. V gene TRBV6-4 combines with J gene TRBJ2-3; TRBD2 aligns across 9 bases. The length of the CDR3 is 21 residues. J gave up 1 base and V 0 bases, and 17 bases lay outside the gene matches. From germline, CDR1 is MRHNA and CDR2 SNTAGT. CDR3 nucleotides: TGTGCCAGCAGTGACTCGAAACGAGCGGGAGGCCCTCACCCTCGCACAGATACGCAGTATTTT. Its translation: CASSDSKRAGGPHPRTDTQYF.

J is TRBJ2-1 and V is TRBV4-2, with 7 positions matching TRBD2. J gave up 10 bases and V 4 bases, and 7 bases lay outside the gene matches. The CDR3 sequence is 13 residues long. The V gene's germline CDR1 is LGHNA and CDR2 YNFKEQ. The CDR3 spells CASSPRTSGEQFF. For the CDR3, the DNA is TGTGCCAGCAGCCCGCGGACTAGTGGCGAGCAGTTCTTC.

The gene calls are TRBV2 and TRBJ2-3, with 11 bases that match TRBD2. Germline CDR1 and CDR2: SNHLY and FYNNEI. With 7 bases clipped from V and 4 bases from J, the junction kept 4 bases outside the gene matches. The CDR3 has 14 residues. The CDR3 protein is CASNKLAGADTQYF. Here the CDR3 DNA reads TGTGCCAGCAATAAACTAGCGGGGGCAGATACGCAGTATTTT.

This rearrangement joins TRBV5-4 to TRBJ2-6; D unresolved. V dropped 3 bases and J dropped 0 bases, with 10 bases sitting between them. Germline V gives CDR1 SGHNT, CDR2 YYREEE (reference sequence). The CDR3 contains 16 residues. The CDR3 sequence: CASSSRHLSGANVLTF. In DNA form, the CDR3 reads TGTGCCAGCAGCTCCAGACATCTCTCTGGGGCCAACGTCCTGACTTTC.

The chain couples TRBV11-3 to TRBJ2-5; 8 bases match TRBD2. The CDR3 runs 13 residues. V gave up 5 bases and J gave up 7 bases; unmatched junction bases: 6. Germline V gene data show CDR1 as SGHNT and CDR2 as YENEEA. CDR3 bases: TGTGCCAGCAGCCAGGCGGGGGGACGGACCCAGTACTTC. Protein product: CASSQAGGRTQYF.

This clone has just a few counts. This chain connects TRBV20-1 to TRBJ1-2; a weak D match, TRBD1 (5 bases). The CDR3 covers 11 residues. V was shortened by 5 bases and J by 5 bases, with 9 bases between the two germline ends. CDR1 is DFQATT, CDR2 SNEGSKA, per germline (reference sequence). The CDR3 bases are TGCAGTGCTGGGACTGGGTATGGCTACACCTTC. Translated: CSAGTGYGYTF.

The chain combines TRBV18 with TRBJ2-3, with 9 bases matching TRBD1. J lost 1 base, V lost 0 bases, and 11 bases had no gene match. The germline V gene has CDR1 KGHSH and CDR2 LQKENI. The CDR3 is 19 residues long. The DNA of the CDR3 is TGTGCCAGCTCACCACCACAAGGACAGGGGTTTCGGCGCACAGATACGCAGTATTTT. Translating gives CASSPPQGQGFRRTDTQYF.

This chain connects TRBV9 to TRBJ1-2, with 8 bases that match TRBD1. Germline V gives CDR1 SGDLS, CDR2 YYNGEE. The length of the CDR3 is 15 residues. Germline trimming cut 3 bases from V and 5 bases from J; bases unmatched to any gene: 9. The CDR3 nucleotides read TGTGCCAGCAGCGGAGGACAGGGACCTATTTATGGCTACACCTTC. Protein: CASSGGQGPIYGYTF.

Only a few counts were recorded for this clone. CDR3 DNA sequence: TGTGCCAGCAGCTTGCTCCAGGCCTACGAGCAGTACTTC. Translation: CASSLLQAYEQYF. V usage is TRBV5-6 and J usage is TRBJ2-7; D remains unclear. V lost 1 base, J lost 2 bases, and 7 bases lay in between. From germline, CDR1 is SGHDT and CDR2 YYEEEE. The CDR3 covers 13 residues. Looking up the rest from reference TRBV5-6 and TRBJ2-7 gives the full variable domain: DAGVTQSPTHLIKTRGQQVTLRCSPKSGHDTVSWYQQALGQGPQFIFQYYEEEERQRGNFPDRFSGHQFPNYSSELNVNALLLGDSALYLCASSLLQAYEQYFGPGTRLTVT.

CDR3: CAISGHRVEGSYNEQFF. The CDR3, as DNA: TGTGCCATCAGTGGACACAGGGTTGAGGGCTCCTACAATGAGCAGTTCTTC. V is TRBV10-3 and J is TRBJ2-1; D is possibly TRBD1 (6 bases). Trimming stripped 4 bases from V and 0 bases from J, with 16 bases between. This CDR3 spans 17 amino acids. Looked up from germline, CDR1 is ENHRY and CDR2 is SYGVKD.

This clone has just a few counts. As DNA, the CDR3 is TGCGCCAGCAGCCAAGTCCCGGGGTTTGGCACCGGGGAGCTGTTTTTT. Translating it yields CASSQVPGFGTGELFF. V and J are TRBV4-1 and TRBJ2-2; tentative D call: TRBD2 (5 bases). This CDR3 contains 16 residues. The V gene's germline CDR1 is MGHRA and CDR2 YSYEKL. V was cut by 1 base and J by 4 bases, with 13 bases left in between.

A single count supports this clone. The chain is built from TRBV7-7 and TRBJ2-7; TRBD2 is a possible D gene (6 bases). V was shortened by 6 bases and J by 0 bases, with 15 bases between the two germline ends. The CDR3 runs 15 residues. The germline V gene has CDR1 SSHAT and CDR2 FNYEAQ (reference sequence). In nucleotides, the CDR3 is TGTGCCAGCAGTTCAAAACCGGGACTCTCCTACGAGCAGTACTTC. It encodes CASSSKPGLSYEQYF.

This rearrangement joins TRBV5-1 to TRBJ2-7, with 7 bases matching TRBD2. Germline V lookup: CDR1 SGHRS, CDR2 YFSETQ. The V and J ends lost 5 bases and 3 bases, in that order; junction bases with no gene match: 11. This CDR3 region has 15 residues. The CDR3 sequence: CASSTSASINYEQYF. The CDR3 coding sequence is TGCGCCAGCAGTACTAGCGCAAGCATAAACTACGAGCAGTACTTC.

The V call is TRBV5-1, the J call TRBJ2-1, with D uncertain. The germline V and J ends were trimmed by 0 bases and 6 bases, with 10 bases remaining between them. The CDR3 sequence is 14 residues long. Germline V CDR1 and CDR2: SGHRS, YFSETQ. The CDR3 here is CASSLGLSGNEQFF. The CDR3 DNA sequence: TGCGCCAGCAGCTTGGGGCTCTCAGGCAATGAGCAGTTCTTC. Together with reference TRBV5-1 and TRBJ2-1, the CDR3 gives the full variable domain: KAGVTQTPRYLIKTRGQQVTLSCSPISGHRSVSWYQQTPGQGLQFLFEYFSETQRNKGNFPGRFSGRQFSNSRSEMNVSTLELGDSALYLCASSLGLSGNEQFFGPGTRLTVL.

The chain carries TRBV19 and TRBJ1-2; perhaps TRBD1 as D (5 bases). Trimming cost V 11 bases and J 8 bases, with 18 bases left between them. Germline CDR1 and CDR2: LNHDA and SQIVND (reference sequence). The CDR3 is 12 amino acids. The CDR3 sequence: CAADSGRGGYTF. For the CDR3, the DNA is TGTGCCGCCGATTCCGGGCGGGGCGGCTACACCTTC.

This sequence joins TRBV10-3 and TRBJ2-2; TRBD2 agrees at 9 bases. The J segment lost 3 bases and the V segment lost 6 bases, leaving 2 bases of the junction unmatched. CDR1 and CDR2 (germline): ENHRY, SYGVKD. The CDR3 spans 14 residues. CDR3 DNA: TGTGCCATCAGGGCTAGCGGGGACACCGGGGAGCTGTTTTTT. Residues: CAIRASGDTGELFF.

This chain joins TRBV5-1 and TRBJ2-1; TRBD2 agrees at 14 bases. V was pared by 4 bases and J by 4 bases, with 10 bases of the junction left unmatched. This CDR3 is 18 amino acids long. From germline, CDR1 is SGHRS and CDR2 YFSETQ. Written as DNA, the CDR3 is TGCGCCAGCAGCCACCGGACTAGCGGGAGGCAAAATTACAATGAGCAGTTCTTC. It is translated as CASSHRTSGRQNYNEQFF.

This chain uses TRBV6-2 or TRBV6-3 with TRBJ1-2; no clear D gene. The length of the CDR3 is 15 residues. CDR1 MNHEY and CDR2 SVGEGT come from the germline V gene. With 4 bases removed from V and 5 bases from J, the gap between germline ends came to 17 bases. The CDR3 nucleotides read TGTGCCAGCAGTTCACTACCAGACGGAAGGTATGGCTACACCTTC. This codes for CASSSLPDGRYGYTF.

The chain couples TRBV6-5 to TRBJ2-7; 9 bases line up with TRBD2. The J segment lost 1 base and the V segment lost 6 bases, leaving 4 bases of the junction unmatched. Per germline, CDR1 MNHEY and CDR2 SVGAGI. The CDR3 has 14 amino acids. CDR3 amino acids: CASRGLAGSYEQYF. DNA of the CDR3: TGTGCCAGCAGGGGGCTAGCGGGGTCCTACGAGCAGTACTTC.

This chain uses TRBV9 with TRBJ2-4; 7 bases fit TRBD1. The CDR3 runs to 17 residues. Germline values: CDR1 SGDLS, CDR2 YYNGEE. V lost 0 bases and J lost 2; bases outside the gene matches: 8. Here the CDR3 reads CASSVGLGQSTKNIQYF. CDR3 bases: TGTGCCAGCAGCGTAGGCCTGGGACAGTCTACCAAAAACATTCAGTACTTC.

V is TRBV20-1 and J is TRBJ2-1; TRBD2 matches 7 bases. CDR3 length: 14 residues. Germline assignment: CDR1 DFQATT and CDR2 SNEGSKA (reference sequence). The trim removed 3 bases at V and 5 bases at J, leaving 7 bases unmatched. CDR3 in amino acids: CSASASGSNNEQFF. The CDR3 DNA follows: TGCAGTGCTAGTGCTAGCGGAAGCAACAATGAGCAGTTCTTC.

J is TRBJ2-2 and V is TRBV18; the match to TRBD1 covers 7 bases. The CDR3 has 16 residues. The germline gives CDR1 KGHSH, CDR2 LQKENI. J was trimmed by 4 bases and V by 1 base; bases with no gene match: 6. The CDR3 is CASSPRRQGTTGELFF. The CDR3, as DNA: TGTGCCAGCTCACCACGTAGACAGGGTACCACCGGGGAGCTGTTTTTT.

The chain recombines TRBV4-2 with TRBJ1-6; D uncertain. Between the trimmed V and J ends, which lost 1 base and 9 bases, there was a span of 10 bases. The CDR3 contains 14 residues. Germline assignment: CDR1 LGHNA and CDR2 YNFKEQ. CDR3 nucleotide sequence: TGTGCCAGCAGCCAAGGGGAGATTGGTTCACCCCTCCACTTT. This codes for CASSQGEIGSPLHF.

The genes are TRBV25-1 and TRBJ1-2, with a possible D match to TRBD1 (6 bases). Trimming stripped 3 bases from V and 1 base from J, with 12 bases between. This CDR3 contains 15 residues. Germline V gene data show CDR1 as MGHDK and CDR2 as SYGVNS. CDR3 in amino acids: CASSEAGALNYGYTF. Written as DNA, the CDR3 is TGTGCCAGCAGTGAGGCAGGGGCCCTTAACTATGGCTACACCTTC.

This clone has only a few counts. V and J are TRBV18 and TRBJ1-6, with 7 bases matching TRBD1. Germline V CDR1 and CDR2: KGHSH, LQKENI. The CDR3 runs 15 residues. Unmatched junction bases numbered 16, after V lost 8 bases and J lost 12 bases. CDR3 in DNA: TGTGCCAGCCGGGGTTCGGAGACAGGGAGGCAACCCCTCCACTTT. Its protein is CASRGSETGRQPLHF.